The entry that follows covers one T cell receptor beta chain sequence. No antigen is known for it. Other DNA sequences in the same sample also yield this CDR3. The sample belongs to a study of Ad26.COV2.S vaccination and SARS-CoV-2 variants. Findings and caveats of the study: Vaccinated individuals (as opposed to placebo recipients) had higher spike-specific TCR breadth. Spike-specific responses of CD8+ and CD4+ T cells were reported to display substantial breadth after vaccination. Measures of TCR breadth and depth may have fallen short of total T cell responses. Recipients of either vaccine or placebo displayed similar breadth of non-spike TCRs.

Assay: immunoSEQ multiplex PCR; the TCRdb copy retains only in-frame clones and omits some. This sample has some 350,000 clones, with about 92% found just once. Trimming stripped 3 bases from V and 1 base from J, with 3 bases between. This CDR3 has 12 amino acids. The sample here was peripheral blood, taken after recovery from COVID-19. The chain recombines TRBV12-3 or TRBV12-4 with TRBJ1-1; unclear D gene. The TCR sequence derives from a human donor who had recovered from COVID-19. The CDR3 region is CASSLGNTEAFF. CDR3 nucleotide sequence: TGTGCCAGCAGTTTGGGGAACACTGAAGCTTTCTTT.